This T cell receptor beta chain was sequenced during a study of blood T cell repertoires in COVID-19. Study overall: Acute and convalescent COVID-19 samples came from the United States, Italy and Spain.

With V trimmed by 5 bases and J by 2 bases, 5 bases remained unmatched. This CDR3 spans 14 amino acids. Looked up from germline, CDR1 is SGHVS and CDR2 is FQNEAQ. Assay used: immunoSEQ multiplex PCR; TCRdb lists only in-frame clones, some missing. This repertoire shows 200,000 to 250,000 clones, approximately 86% found once; its top ten account for 1.5%. The sample was peripheral blood. The clonotype was recovered from a man between 18 and 29 years old with active or convalescent COVID-19. The chain has TRBV7-8 and TRBJ1-2, with 7 bases fitting TRBD1. CDR3 in amino acids: CASSPSGGNYGYTF. CDR3 nucleotides: TGTGCCAGCAGCCCCTCAGGGGGGAACTATGGCTACACCTTC.